These 8 T cell receptor beta chains originate from one sample sequenced in a study of T cells in Graves' hyperthyroidism and ophthalmopathy. RNA transcripts gave rise to amplified TCR beta CDR3 regions. The HTBI primer set drove a first-round RT-PCR of the TCR CDR3. Each CDR3 protein is one row after TCRdb ran MiXCR on the multiplex PCR reads. The repertoire holds over 650,000 distinct CDR3 sequences, with around 17% as singletons. The material sequenced was blood. Source of these receptors: a man between 18 and 29 years old with Graves' hyperthyroidism.

Comment on this clonotype: This may be a read error, as it is one base from a much larger clone. The CDR3 here is CASSSSAGRSYEQFF. In nucleotides, the CDR3 is TGTGCCAGCAGTTCCTCAGCGGGCCGCTCCTACGAGCAGTTCTTC. The chain carries TRBV6-5 and TRBJ2-7; TRBD2 is a possible D gene (6 bases). The J call may be in error: the DNA end matches TRBJ2-1 better. Germline CDR1 is MNHEY and CDR2 is SVGAGI. The CDR3 is 15 residues long.

This clonotype was observed a handful of times. V usage is TRBV7-2 and J usage is TRBJ2-2, with 8 positions matching TRBD2. The CDR3 loop spans 14 amino acids. The V segment lost 5 bases and the J segment 3 bases; nucleotides outside the gene matches: 2. Germline V CDR1 and CDR2: SGHTA, FQGNSA. CDR3: CASSSGSYTGELFF. The CDR3 coding sequence is TGTGCCAGCAGCAGCGGGAGTTACACCGGGGAGCTGTTTTTT.

This clonotype appeared many times. The chain recombines TRBV7-2 with TRBJ2-3; D is possibly TRBD2 (6 bases). The CDR3 is 16 amino acids. Germline CDR1 is SGHTA and CDR2 is FQGNSA. The V and J ends lost 1 base and 5 bases respectively, with 16 bases between them. CDR3 protein: CASSLGSSGAGDTQYF. CDR3 in DNA: TGTGCCAGCAGCTTAGGCAGCTCGGGAGCGGGAGATACGCAGTATTTT.

This clonotype came up a few times. This chain connects TRBV27 to TRBJ2-6; possibly TRBD1 or TRBD2 for D (5 bases each). This CDR3 is built from 17 residues. V was pared by 2 bases and J by 0 bases, with 11 bases between. CDR1 MNHEY and CDR2 SMNVEV come from the germline V gene (reference sequence). This CDR3 reads CASSLRGRSSGANVLTF. The CDR3 DNA reads TGTGCCAGCAGTTTAAGGGGACGTAGCTCTGGGGCCAACGTCCTGACTTTC.

To note about this clonotype: This may be a read error, as it is one base from a much larger clone. The chain uses TRBV20-1 and TRBJ2-3; no clear D. V was clipped by 2 bases and J by 6 bases, with 9 bases between them. CDR1 is DFQATT, CDR2 SNEGSKA, per germline (reference sequence). This CDR3 spans 12 amino acids. As DNA, the CDR3 is TGCAGTGCTAGACAGAGTCTGGATACGCAGTATTTT. Amino acid sequence: CSARQSLDTQYF.

Comments on this clonotype: This sequence may be a read error, since a much larger clone differs from it by one base. This chain joins TRBV3-1 and TRBJ2-3; D assignment may be TRBD1 or TRBD2 (5 bases each). This CDR3 comprises 13 residues. Germline values: CDR1 LGHDT, CDR2 YNNKEL (reference sequence). The CDR3 here is CAGSPPGAATQYF. CDR3 sequence (DNA): TGTGCCGGCAGCCCCCCCGGGGCCGCTACGCAGTATTTT.

This clonotype was observed at least ten times. The genes are TRBV7-2 and TRBJ2-1; D is possibly TRBD1 (7 bases). V lost 5 bases and J lost 7, with 21 bases in between. The CDR3 loop spans 16 amino acids. Germline V gene lookup returns CDR1 SGHTA and CDR2 FQGNSA. The CDR3 coding sequence is TGTGCCAGCAGCCCAGAAAGGGGGCGGGGATGGAATGAGCAGTTCTTC. Protein: CASSPERGRGWNEQFF.

The V call is TRBV5-4, the J call TRBJ2-2; 9 nucleotides align to TRBD2. J gave up 5 bases and V 4 bases, and 12 bases lay outside the gene matches. The germline V gene encodes CDR1 SGHNT and CDR2 YYREEE (reference sequence). The CDR3 extends over 17 amino acids. The CDR3 DNA is TGTGCCAGCAGCCCTATAGCGGGAGTCGTAGGGACCGGGGAGCTGTTTTTT. This encodes CASSPIAGVVGTGELFF. The full variable domain, with the rest looked up from reference TRBV5-4 and TRBJ2-2, is ETGVTQSPTHLIKTRGQQVTLRCSSQSGHNTVSWYQQALGQGPQFIFQYYREEENGRGNFPPRFSGLQFPNYSSELNVNALELDDSALYLCASSPIAGVVGTGELFFGEGSRLTVL.